These 26 T cell receptor gamma chains were sequenced from one sample in a study of γδ T cells in repeated Plasmodium falciparum infection. Gammadelta T cells were flow-sorted from PBMC into Vgamma9/Vdelta2+ and Vdelta2-negative populations for bulk analysis. TCRdb redid clone calling on the multiplex PCR reads using CATT. The table records roughly 27,000 gamma-chain clones, around 3% of them present only once. The specimen sequenced was gamma-delta T cells from blood. These receptors were obtained from a pool of human donors (malaria-infected and uninfected, not separated).

This clone came up a few times. The protein in TCRdb stems from a much larger clone and differs at residue 5 from this DNA's translation, likely a read error; here the protein is translated from the DNA. The V gene is TRGV4, the J gene TRGJ1 or TRGJ2. Here the J gene was assigned by germline matching of the DNA, as TCRdb has none. Germline V lookup: CDR1 EGSTGY, CDR2 YDSYTSSV. The CDR3 totals 13 residues. In DNA, the CDR3 is TGTGCCACCTGGAATGGGCGGCTTTATAAGAAACTCTTT. Translation: CATWNGRLYKKLF.

This clone was observed a handful of times. The V gene is TRGV9, the J gene TRGJ1 or TRGJ2. The J gene was not available in TCRdb and was assigned here by matching the DNA to germline segments. The germline CDR1 and CDR2 sequences are GITISATS and ISYDGTV (reference sequence). The length of the CDR3 is 15 residues. J was trimmed by 9 bases and V by 1 base; bases with no gene match: 15. The CDR3 here is CALWEVSSLIGKKLF. CDR3 nucleotide sequence: TGTGCCTTGTGGGAGGTCTCCAGTCTTATTGGTAAGAAACTCTTT.

Points on this clone: The junction and the germline gene differ at one end; a read error may be behind it. CDR3 in amino acids: CALWEVPNNWIKTF. In DNA form, the CDR3 reads TGTGCCTTATGGGAGGTGCCCAATAATTGGATCAAAACGTTT. This chain links TRGV9 with TRGJP2. Germline CDR1 is GITISATS and CDR2 is ISYDGTV (reference sequence). The CDR3 covers 14 residues.

This clone was found many times. The rearrangement uses TRGV9 and TRGJ1 or TRGJ2. Trimming cost V 4 bases and J 2 bases; bases outside gene matches: 11. Germline CDR1 GITISATS, CDR2 ISYDGTV (reference sequence). This CDR3 contains 15 residues. CDR3 protein: CALWDLDFYYYKKLF. DNA for the CDR3: TGTGCCTTGTGGGATCTCGATTTCTATTATTATAAGAAACTCTTT.

This clone has ten or more counts. The genes are TRGV2 and TRGJ1 or TRGJ2. The J gene was missing in TCRdb and was found by matching the end of the DNA to germline. Germline-derived CDR1 and CDR2 are EGSNGY and YDSYNSKV. The CDR3 sequence is 15 residues long. V shed 3 bases, J shed 0 bases, and the junction held 8 bases outside the gene matches. CDR3 sequence reads: CATWDPPSNYYKKLF. DNA for the CDR3: TGTGCCACCTGGGACCCCCCTTCGAATTATTATAAGAAACTCTTT.

This clone was counted ten times or more. A read error likely explains this, since a far larger clone differs by one base. The sample has other DNA sequences that encode this CDR3 too. V usage is TRGV9 and J usage is TRGJP. Because TCRdb records no J gene, it was assigned here through a match of the DNA to germline. J lost 10 bases, V lost 0 bases, and 9 bases had no gene match. Germline CDR1 and CDR2: GITISATS and ISYDGTV (reference sequence). The CDR3 is 17 residues long. In nucleotides, the CDR3 is TGTGCCTTGTGGGAGGTGCAAGGGGGATTGGGCAAAAAAATCAAGGTATTT. This encodes CALWEVQGGLGKKIKVF.

This clone was counted many times. A read error is likely here: a far larger clone is one base away. The same CDR3 also results from other DNA sequences found in this sample. The V and J genes are TRGV9 and TRGJ1 or TRGJ2. Germline loops: CDR1 GITISATS, CDR2 ISYDGTV (reference sequence). Trimming took 3 bases from V and 0 from J; bases not matched to a gene: 14. This CDR3 comprises 17 residues. In DNA, the CDR3 is TGTGCCTTGTGGGAGCCAACGACCCCCTGGAATTATTATAAGAAACTCTTT. Translating gives CALWEPTTPWNYYKKLF.

This clone was counted only a few times. The amino acid sequence in TCRdb belongs to a much larger clone and departs from this DNA's translation at residue 9, likely a sequencing read error; the sequence shown is translated from the DNA. No J gene was called, and the V gene is TRGV9. Germline V CDR1 and CDR2: GITISATS, ISYDGTV (reference sequence). CDR3 length: 11 residues. The CDR3 reads CALWLPCKRLF. The CDR3 DNA sequence: TGTGCCTTGTGGCTCCCGTGCAAGAGACTCTTT.

This clone showed up many times. TCRdb shows a much larger clone's protein in place of this DNA's translation, and the two differ at residue 13, likely through a read error; the protein shown is translated from the DNA. This sequence joins TRGV9 and TRGJP. This CDR3 is 16 amino acids long. From germline, CDR1 is GITISATS and CDR2 ISYDGTV (reference sequence). The CDR3 is CALWKGQELGKKVKVF. The DNA for the CDR3 is TGTGCCTTGTGGAAAGGTCAAGAGTTGGGCAAAAAAGTCAAGGTATTT.

This clone was counted only a few times. The protein TCRdb lists belongs to a much larger clone and differs from this DNA's translation at residue 12, which points to a read error; the protein shown is made from the DNA. J gene calling gave no result, while the V gene is TRGV9. CDR1 is GITISATS, CDR2 ISYDGTV, per germline (reference sequence). The CDR3 consists of 14 residues. The CDR3 DNA reads TGTGCCTTGTGGGAGGAGCGAAATTATTATAAGGAACTCTTT. Translation: CALWEERNYYKELF.

This clone appeared many times. The rearrangement links TRGV3 to TRGJ1 or TRGJ2. The CDR3 contains 14 residues. Unmatched junction bases numbered 9, after V lost 0 bases and J lost 7 bases. The V gene's germline CDR1 is VTNTFY and CDR2 YDVSTARD (reference sequence). CDR3 DNA: TGTGCCACCTGGGACAGGCAAAGGGGATATAAGAAACTCTTT. Amino acid sequence: CATWDRQRGYKKLF.

This clone has only a few counts. The protein that TCRdb holds for this DNA derives from a much larger clone and differs from the translated DNA at residue 6, which likely indicates a read error; the protein shown here is translated from the DNA. V gene TRGV9 combines with J gene TRGJ1 or TRGJ2. Since TCRdb gives no J gene, matching the DNA to germline was used here to assign it. Per germline, CDR1 GITISATS and CDR2 ISYDGTV (reference sequence). This CDR3 comprises 11 residues. Losses at the gene ends were 4 bases for V and 8 bases for J; bases not matched to a gene: 5. The CDR3 sequence: CALWDPNKKLF. The CDR3 coding sequence is TGTGCCTTGTGGGACCCAAATAAGAAACTCTTT.

A word on this clone: Only one base separates this from a far larger clonotype, so it likely reflects a read error. This specimen includes other DNA sequences encoding the same CDR3. The V gene call reads TRGV9; no J gene was called. The CDR3 totals 17 residues. Germline CDR1 reads GITISATS; CDR2 reads ISYDGTV (reference sequence). CDR3 loop: CALWEVHVELGKKIKVF. CDR3 DNA: TGTGCCTTGTGGGAGGTGCACGTGGAGTTGGGCAAAAAAATCAAAGTATTT.

This clone was seen at least ten times. A read error likely explains why the TCRdb protein, taken from a much larger clone, differs from this DNA's translation at residue 9; the protein shown is translated from the DNA. The chain joins TRGV3 to TRGJ1 or TRGJ2. In germline, CDR1 is VTNTFY, CDR2 YDVSTARD (reference sequence). The CDR3 extends over 13 amino acids. The J segment lost 9 bases and the V segment lost 0 bases, leaving 8 bases of the junction unmatched. As DNA, the CDR3 is TGTGCCACCTGGGACAGGCAGAATTGTAAGAAACTCTTT. Translation: CATWDRQNCKKLF.

Many counts were recorded for this clone. The CDR3 coding sequence is TGTGCCACCTGGGATAAGCTCTCATATAAGAAACTCTTT. This translates into CATWDKLSYKKLF. The chain joins TRGV8 to TRGJ1 or TRGJ2. Germline V gene data show CDR1 as VENAVY and CDR2 as YDSYNSRV. V shed 2 bases and J 7 bases; nucleotides not matched to a gene: 8. The CDR3 is 13 residues long.

This clone was seen at least ten times. The chain recombines TRGV5 with TRGJP2. Per germline, CDR1 VINAFY and CDR2 YDVSNSKD. The CDR3 length is 14 residues. V shed 4 bases and J 2 bases; nucleotides not matched to a gene: 4. CDR3 in DNA: TGTGCCACCTGGGAGATAAGTAGTGATTGGATCAAGACGTTT. It specifies CATWEISSDWIKTF.

This clone has just a few counts. The protein that TCRdb holds for this DNA derives from a much larger clone and differs from the translated DNA at residue 2, which likely indicates a read error; the protein shown here is translated from the DNA. The rearrangement joins TRGV4 to TRGJ1 or TRGJ2. The germline V gene has CDR1 EGSTGY and CDR2 YDSYTSSV. CDR3 size: 15 residues. CDR3 nucleotides: TGTACCACCTGGGATGGTATTCCCCATTATTATAAGAAACTCTTT. Its protein product is CTTWDGIPHYYKKLF.

This clone was recorded at least ten times. V and J are TRGV3 and TRGJ1 or TRGJ2. The CDR3 length is 14 residues. In germline, CDR1 is VTNTFY, CDR2 YDVSTARD (reference sequence). The trim removed 3 bases at V and 0 bases at J, leaving 5 bases unmatched. The CDR3 reads CATWDGKNYYKKLF. Written as DNA, the CDR3 is TGTGCCACCTGGGACGGGAAGAATTATTATAAGAAACTCTTT.

The sample holds many counts of this clone. A read error likely explains why the TCRdb protein, taken from a much larger clone, differs from this DNA's translation at residue 7; the protein shown is translated from the DNA. Distinct nucleotide sequences in the sample also encode this CDR3. The CDR3 protein is CATWDGHNYYKKLF. DNA of the CDR3: TGTGCCACCTGGGATGGCCATAATTATTATAAGAAACTCTTT. This chain joins TRGV4 and TRGJ1 or TRGJ2. The germline CDR1 and CDR2 sequences are EGSTGY and YDSYTSSV. CDR3 length: 14 residues. The V gene end was trimmed by 1 base and the J gene end by 1 base; junction bases not matched to a gene: 4.

This clone was seen many times. Additional DNA sequences in this sample encode the identical CDR3. This chain uses TRGV4 with TRGJ1 or TRGJ2. V lost 0 bases and J lost 7; bases outside the gene matches: 3. There are 12 residues in the CDR3. Germline V CDR1 and CDR2: EGSTGY, YDSYTSSV. The CDR3 reads CATWDGKYKKLF. CDR3 bases: TGTGCCACCTGGGATGGGAAATATAAGAAACTCTTT.

In its sample, this clone was seen many times. The V and J genes are TRGV5 and TRGJ1 or TRGJ2. CDR1 is VINAFY, CDR2 YDVSNSKD, per germline. The CDR3 totals 14 residues. V lost 3 bases to trimming and J lost 3 bases; unmatched junction nucleotides: 8. CDR3: CATWDSSCYYKKLF. The CDR3 DNA reads TGTGCCACCTGGGACTCGAGCTGTTATTATAAGAAACTCTTT.

This clone was seen a handful of times. This likely came from a read error, as a far larger clone is one base away. The same CDR3 arises from other DNA sequences in this sample as well. The rearrangement uses TRGV9 and TRGJ1 or TRGJ2. Since TCRdb gives no J gene, matching the DNA to germline was used here to assign it. CDR1 is GITISATS and CDR2 is ISYDGTV in the germline V gene (reference sequence). The CDR3 length is 15 residues. CDR3: CALWEVSRNYYKKLF. The CDR3 DNA reads as TGTGCCTTGTGGGAGGTCTCCAGGAATTACTATAAGAAACTCTTT.

On this clone itself: A read error is the likely source, as a far larger clone sits one nucleotide away. It is unclear where the CDR3 begins or ends on the DNA, so no DNA is shown, and the CDR3 is as TCRdb lists it. The J segment was not called; the V segment is TRGV5. The CDR3 length is 30 residues, termini included. Germline V gives CDR1 VINAFY, CDR2 YDVSNSKD. CDR3 sequence reads: CATWDSRVRNSLAVEQHLLSQVSIGRIQHF.

This clone was counted at least ten times. CDR3 nucleotides: TGTGCCACCTGGGTCGGTGTGAAGAAACTCTTT. It yields the protein CATWVGVKKLF. The chain combines TRGV5 with TRGJ1 or TRGJ2. As TCRdb names no J gene, one was assigned here on the basis of a DNA match to germline. CDR1 and CDR2 (germline): VINAFY, YDVSNSKD. The ends lost 5 bases at V and 10 bases at J; junction bases unmatched: 8. The CDR3 contains 11 residues.

This clone showed up many times. The TCRdb record carries a much larger clone's protein, which differs from this DNA's translation at residue 5; a read error is the likely cause, and the protein listed here is the DNA translation. CDR3 nucleotide sequence: TGTGCCTTGTGGGGGACCCAGGATTATTATAAGAAACTCTTT. As protein: CALWGTQDYYKKLF. The rearrangement uses TRGV9 and TRGJ1 or TRGJ2. V lost 5 bases to trimming and J lost 2 bases; unmatched junction nucleotides: 9. Germline V gives CDR1 GITISATS, CDR2 ISYDGTV (reference sequence). The CDR3 covers 14 residues.

The table lists this clone with a few counts. A much larger clonotype is one base distant, so this may be a read error. J is TRGJP2 and V is TRGV5. TCRdb does not report a J gene; here it was assigned by matching the DNA to germline references. Germline loops: CDR1 VINAFY, CDR2 YDVSNSKD. The V gene end was trimmed by 0 bases and the J gene end by 6 bases; junction bases not matched to a gene: 4. The CDR3 has 14 amino acids. As DNA, the CDR3 is TGTGCCACCTGGGACAGGTCGGGTGATTGGATCAAGACGTTT. This codes for CATWDRSGDWIKTF.